Shown below are 8 T cell receptor beta chains from a single sample sequenced in a study of blood T cell repertoires in COVID-19. Clones were sequenced by immunoSEQ multiplex PCR, and TCRdb holds only the in-frame ones, with some missing. The data contain 80,000 or so clones, 80% to 90% of them seen just once; the ten biggest clones take up 18%. Sequenced sample: peripheral blood. These receptor sequences come from a woman in her sixties or seventies with acute or convalescent COVID-19.

The V gene is TRBV6-5, the J gene TRBJ1-2, with D unresolved. With 6 bases removed from V and 5 bases from J, the gap between germline ends came to 16 bases. In germline, CDR1 is MNHEY, CDR2 SVGAGI. This CDR3 comprises 14 residues. The chain's CDR3 is CASRSQDTPYGYTF. In nucleotides, the CDR3 is TGTGCCAGCAGATCCCAAGACACACCATATGGCTACACCTTC.

This clone was seen more than once but under ten times. This rearrangement joins TRBV3-1 (or the pseudogene TRBV3-2) to TRBJ2-2; 12 bases are shared with TRBD2. The V and J ends lost 1 base and 8 bases, in that order; junction bases with no gene match: 5. This CDR3 comprises 16 residues. CDR1 and CDR2 from the germline V gene are LGHDT and YNNKEL (reference sequence). DNA of the CDR3: TGTGCCAGCAGCCAAGGACTAGCGGGGGCCCCGGGGGAGCTGTTTTTT. Translating it yields CASSQGLAGAPGELFF.

The chain uses TRBV7-9 and TRBJ1-1; 7 positions match TRBD1. This CDR3 is built from 14 residues. V shed 3 bases, J shed 1 base, and the junction held 2 bases outside the gene matches. Per germline, CDR1 SEHNR and CDR2 FQNEAQ (reference sequence). The DNA of the CDR3 is TGTGCCAGCAGCTTTGGGACAGAGAACACTGAAGCTTTCTTT. It yields the protein CASSFGTENTEAFF.

The chain employs TRBV3-1 (or the pseudogene TRBV3-2) and TRBJ1-1, with 8 positions matching TRBD1. Germline V CDR1 and CDR2: LGHDT, YNNKEL (reference sequence). This CDR3 region has 15 residues. Losses at the gene ends were 5 bases for V and 2 bases for J; bases not matched to a gene: 7. CDR3 in amino acids: CASSIQGGTNTEAFF. As DNA, the CDR3 is TGTGCCAGCAGCATACAGGGGGGAACTAACACTGAAGCTTTCTTT.

The chain links TRBV5-4 to TRBJ2-5; D perhaps matches TRBD1 (5 bases). V lost 3 bases, J lost 1 base, and 10 bases lay in between. Germline lookup yields CDR1 SGHNT and CDR2 YYREEE (reference sequence). The CDR3 is made up of 14 amino acids. CDR3 nucleotide sequence: TGTGCCAGCAGCTCGACAGTAGGCCAAGAGACCCAGTACTTC. Encoded protein: CASSSTVGQETQYF.

The genes are TRBV2 and TRBJ2-5, with D uncertain. The germline CDR1 and CDR2 sequences are SNHLY and FYNNEI. Trimming took off 6 bases at V and 5 bases at J, with 7 bases between the two ends. This CDR3 contains 11 residues. The DNA for the CDR3 is TGTGCCAGCAGCCCCCGGGAGACCCAGTACTTC. As protein: CASSPRETQYF.

CDR3 sequence (DNA): TGTGCCAGCAGCTTATCACAGGGAACTAATGAAAAACTGTTTTTT. Translating it yields CASSLSQGTNEKLFF. V and J are TRBV7-9 and TRBJ1-4; TRBD1 might be the D (6 bases). The CDR3 has 15 amino acids. CDR1 and CDR2 from the germline V gene are SEHNR and FQNEAQ (reference sequence). V was pared by 2 bases and J by 1 base, with 8 bases between.

This chain joins TRBV2 and TRBJ2-5; 8 bases line up with TRBD2. The CDR3 spans 15 residues. The J segment lost 5 bases and the V segment lost 4 bases, leaving 9 bases of the junction unmatched. The V gene's germline CDR1 is SNHLY and CDR2 FYNNEI. The CDR3 protein is CASSVLRGARETQYF. The CDR3 DNA reads TGTGCCAGCAGTGTTTTGCGGGGGGCTCGGGAGACCCAGTACTTC.